The T cell receptor beta chain under discussion was sequenced for a study of cytomegalovirus exposure and HLA in healthy donors. This CDR3 spans 16 amino acids. J lost 6 bases, V lost 5 bases, and 7 bases had no gene match. In germline, CDR1 is SGHTA, CDR2 FQGTGA. Vbeta (60) and Jbeta (13) primers were used in the PCR. The protocol was immunoSEQ multiplex PCR, while the TCRdb copy is restricted to in-frame clones and leaves out a portion. The profile shows approximately 140,000 clones, around four fifths of them singletons. The rearrangement uses TRBV7-3 and TRBJ2-1; the match to TRBD2 covers 13 bases. This TCR was recovered from a boy younger than 18 in good health and CMV-seronegative. Sequencing input: PBMCs. This CDR3 is CASSARLAGGPNEQFF. CDR3 DNA: TGTGCCAGCAGCGCCCGACTAGCGGGAGGACCCAATGAGCAGTTCTTC.